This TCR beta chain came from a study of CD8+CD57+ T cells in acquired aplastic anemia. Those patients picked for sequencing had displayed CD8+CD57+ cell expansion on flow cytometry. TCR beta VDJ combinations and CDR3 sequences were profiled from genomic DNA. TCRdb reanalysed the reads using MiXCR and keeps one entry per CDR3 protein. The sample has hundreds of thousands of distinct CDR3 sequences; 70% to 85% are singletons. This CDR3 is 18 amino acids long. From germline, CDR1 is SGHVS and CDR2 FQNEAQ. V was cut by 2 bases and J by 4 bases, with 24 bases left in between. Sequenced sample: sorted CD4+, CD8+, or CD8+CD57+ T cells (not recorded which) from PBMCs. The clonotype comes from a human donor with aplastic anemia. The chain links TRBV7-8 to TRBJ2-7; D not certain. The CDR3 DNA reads TGTGCCAGCAGCTTACAGCGAGGCGCCACAGCCCTTTATTACGAGCAGTACGTC. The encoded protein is CASSLQRGATALYYEQYV.